A single sample is the source of the 20 T cell receptor beta chains below, sequenced in a study of blood T cell repertoires in COVID-19. Sequencing used immunoSEQ multiplex PCR; TCRdb keeps in-frame clones, though not all of them. The sample lists fewer than 250,000 clones, 65% to 85% occurring once. The sample was peripheral blood. The receptors stem from a woman aged 45-65 years with acute or convalescent COVID-19.

This chain connects TRBV4-2 to TRBJ2-5, with a possible D match to TRBD1 (5 bases). Germline loops: CDR1 LGHNA, CDR2 YNFKEQ. Trimming removed 1 base at V and 3 bases at J, with 12 bases between. The CDR3 has 15 amino acids. Written as DNA, the CDR3 is TGTGCCAGCAGCCAAGGAACCGCCAGGGAAGAGACCCAGTACTTC. Protein sequence: CASSQGTAREETQYF.

Concerning this clone itself: Likely a read error: the CDR3 ends without its conserved phenylalanine or tryptophan. The DNA is omitted, as the CDR3 cannot be located on it reliably, and the CDR3 follows TCRdb's listing. J is TRBJ2-3 and V is TRBV19; the D segment call TRBD2 is taken from the table without a DNA check. Germline loops: CDR1 LNHDA, CDR2 SQIVND (reference sequence). The length of the CDR3 is 14 amino acids, counting both ends. This chain's CDR3 is CASSIGTLAGGLVV.

The V gene is TRBV2, the J gene TRBJ2-7, with D unresolved. The CDR3 loop spans 12 amino acids. Trimming took 6 bases from V and 3 from J, leaving 9 bases between them. Per the germline V gene, CDR1 is SNHLY and CDR2 is FYNNEI. The CDR3 bases are TGTGCCAGCAGGTCGGTTAACTACGAGCAGTACTTC. Encoded protein: CASRSVNYEQYF. The full variable domain, its missing parts supplied by reference TRBV2 and TRBJ2-7, is EPEVTQTPSHQVTQMGQEVILRCVPISNHLYFYWYRQILGQKVEFLVSFYNNEISEKSEIFDDQFSVERPDGSNFTLKIRSTKLEDSAMYFCASRSVNYEQYFGPGTRLTVT.

This rearrangement joins TRBV11-2 to TRBJ2-1; no definite D call. The germline V and J ends were trimmed by 5 bases and 0 bases, with 8 bases remaining between them. The V gene's germline CDR1 is SGHAT and CDR2 FQNNGV. The CDR3 is 14 residues long. The CDR3 DNA reads TGTGCCAGCAGCCACTCGAGCTCCTACAATGAGCAGTTCTTC. The encoded protein is CASSHSSSYNEQFF.

This clone was recorded only once. Here the CDR3 reads CASSLETVPETGELFF. The CDR3 nucleotides read TGTGCCAGCAGTCTCGAGACAGTACCGGAGACCGGGGAGCTGTTTTTT. The rearrangement links TRBV27 to TRBJ2-2, with a tentative D call TRBD1 (5 bases). This CDR3 has 16 amino acids. Germline V lookup: CDR1 MNHEY, CDR2 SMNVEV (reference sequence). V was cut by 5 bases and J by 5 bases, with 18 bases left in between.

This clone showed up just once. The chain carries TRBV2 and TRBJ1-3, with D maybe TRBD1 (6 bases). This CDR3 is 18 amino acids long. Trimming took off 6 bases at V and 4 bases at J, with 25 bases between the two ends. Germline values: CDR1 SNHLY, CDR2 FYNNEI. This CDR3 is CASSDGQLTDRAGNTIYF. In nucleotides, the CDR3 is TGTGCCAGCAGCGATGGACAGCTAACGGACCGAGCAGGAAACACCATATATTTT.

The chain uses TRBV27 and TRBJ2-5; 7 bases align to TRBD2. Germline CDR1 is MNHEY and CDR2 is SMNVEV (reference sequence). The length of the CDR3 is 14 residues. Trimming removed 5 bases from V and 4 bases from J; junction bases left unmatched: 7. The chain's CDR3 is CASSGWAGAETQYF. CDR3 nucleotide sequence: TGTGCCAGCAGTGGCTGGGCGGGAGCAGAGACCCAGTACTTC.

This rearrangement joins TRBV5-1 to TRBJ1-4, with D possibly TRBD1 on 6 matching bases. The V end was cut by 3 bases, the J end by 6 bases, with 12 bases between. CDR1 is SGHRS, CDR2 YFSETQ, per germline. The CDR3 consists of 14 residues. The CDR3 region has the DNA TGCGCCAGCAGCTCCTCAGGGGCCGATGAAAAACTGTTTTTT. Translated: CASSSSGADEKLFF.

The chain combines TRBV2 with TRBJ2-5, with 7 bases that match TRBD1. Unmatched junction bases numbered 5, after V lost 7 bases and J lost 3 bases. Germline CDR1 and CDR2: SNHLY and FYNNEI. The CDR3 sequence is 13 residues long. CDR3 region: CASKGQPKETQYF. The CDR3 DNA reads TGTGCCAGCAAGGGACAGCCTAAAGAGACCCAGTACTTC.

This clone was detected only once. The same CDR3 can be traced to other DNA sequences in this sample. The chain uses TRBV27 and TRBJ2-7, with 8 bases identical to TRBD1. The V and J ends lost 5 bases and 4 bases, in that order; junction bases with no gene match: 4. Germline V gene sequence: CDR1 MNHEY, CDR2 SMNVEV (reference sequence). There are 13 residues in the CDR3. The CDR3 here is CASSPTGGYEQYF. CDR3 DNA: TGTGCCAGCAGTCCCACAGGGGGATACGAGCAGTACTTC.

The genes are TRBV23-1 and TRBJ2-2, with TRBD2 matching over 7 bases. TRBV23-1 is known as an ORF, though its function is uncertain. V shed 0 bases, J shed 4 bases, and the junction held 2 bases outside the gene matches. CDR3 length: 15 residues. This CDR3 is CASSQSWGGTGELFF. DNA of the CDR3: TGCGCCAGCAGTCAATCGTGGGGGGGCACCGGGGAGCTGTTTTTT.

This clone counts as medium-sized. V gene TRBV27 combines with J gene TRBJ2-7; 7 nucleotides agree with TRBD2. Germline V gene data show CDR1 as MNHEY and CDR2 as SMNVEV (reference sequence). After removal of 3 bases from V and 2 bases from J, the junction contained 4 bases not matched to a gene. This CDR3 comprises 14 residues. This chain's CDR3 is CASSLWRGTYEQYF. CDR3 nucleotides: TGTGCCAGCAGTTTGTGGCGGGGGACCTACGAGCAGTACTTC.

The chain uses TRBV24-1 and TRBJ2-2; TRBD2 matches at 8 bases. CDR3 size: 13 residues. Germline V lookup: CDR1 KGHDR, CDR2 SFDVKD. V lost 9 bases, J lost 6 bases, and 5 bases stayed unmatched. CDR3 in amino acids: CATHSGKAGELFF. CDR3 DNA sequence: TGTGCCACCCATAGCGGGAAGGCCGGGGAGCTGTTTTTT.

The chain is built from TRBV2 and TRBJ2-7, with TRBD1 matching over 8 bases. The V gene end was trimmed by 1 base and the J gene end by 2 bases; junction bases not matched to a gene: 7. The CDR3 is 16 residues long. Germline V gene lookup returns CDR1 SNHLY and CDR2 FYNNEI. In DNA form, the CDR3 reads TGTGCCAGCAGTGAAGTCCCGACAGGGGACCCCTACGAGCAGTACTTC. Translating gives CASSEVPTGDPYEQYF.

The J gene is TRBJ2-5, the V gene TRBV3-1 (or the pseudogene TRBV3-2), with 8 nucleotides matching TRBD2. V lost 1 base to trimming and J lost 3 bases; unmatched junction nucleotides: 7. The germline CDR1 and CDR2 sequences are LGHDT and YNNKEL (reference sequence). There are 16 residues in the CDR3. The CDR3 coding sequence is TGTGCCAGCAGCCAAGCGAGAAGCGGGGGAAAAGAGACCCAGTACTTC. Translation gives CASSQARSGGKETQYF.

The chain links TRBV5-1 to TRBJ2-1; TRBD2 aligns across 7 bases. The germline V gene encodes CDR1 SGHRS and CDR2 YFSETQ. This CDR3 has 14 residues. With V trimmed by 0 bases and J by 9 bases, 6 bases remained unmatched. DNA of the CDR3: TGCGCCAGCAGCTTGGTGACTAGCTCGCCTGAGCAGTTCTTC. Amino acids: CASSLVTSSPEQFF.

V usage is TRBV7-3 and J usage is TRBJ1-2; D not resolved. This CDR3 contains 15 residues. Germline loops: CDR1 SGHTA, CDR2 FQGTGA. V was shortened by 1 base and J by 6 bases, with 15 bases between the two germline ends. The CDR3 sequence: CASSLSGRASDGYTF. CDR3 sequence (DNA): TGTGCCAGCAGCTTAAGTGGGCGGGCAAGTGATGGCTACACCTTC.

This clone was observed at least ten times. The chain uses TRBV9 and TRBJ1-5; perhaps TRBD1 as D (6 bases). Germline V CDR1 and CDR2: SGDLS, YYNGEE. V lost 4 bases, J lost 0 bases, and 11 bases lay in between. The CDR3 spans 15 residues. The CDR3 sequence is CASSPGQLSNQPQHF. The CDR3 nucleotides read TGTGCCAGCAGCCCAGGACAGCTTAGCAATCAGCCCCAGCATTTT.

This chain links TRBV6-5 with TRBJ1-1, with a tentative D call TRBD1 (5 bases). The V end lost 2 bases, the J end lost 4 bases, and 14 bases lay between the germline ends. The CDR3 length is 15 residues. CDR1 and CDR2 (germline): MNHEY, SVGAGI. This CDR3 reads CASSYLLGGGTEAFF. CDR3 in DNA: TGTGCCAGCAGTTACCTCTTGGGGGGGGGCACTGAAGCTTTCTTT.

The chain has TRBV5-1 and TRBJ2-5; 9 nucleotides align to TRBD1. Germline V CDR1 and CDR2: SGHRS, YFSETQ. With V trimmed by 4 bases and J by 5 bases, 6 bases remained unmatched. The length of the CDR3 is 14 residues. The CDR3 protein is CASSRDRARETQYF. The CDR3 coding sequence is TGCGCCAGCAGCAGGGACAGGGCGCGGGAGACCCAGTACTTC.